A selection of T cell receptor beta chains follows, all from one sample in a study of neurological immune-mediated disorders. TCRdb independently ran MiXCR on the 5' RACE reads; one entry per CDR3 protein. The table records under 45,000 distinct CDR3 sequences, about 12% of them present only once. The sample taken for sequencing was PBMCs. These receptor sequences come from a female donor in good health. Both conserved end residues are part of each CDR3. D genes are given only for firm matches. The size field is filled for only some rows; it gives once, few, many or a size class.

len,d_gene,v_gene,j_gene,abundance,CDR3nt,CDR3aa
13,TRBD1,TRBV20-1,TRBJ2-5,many,TGCAGTGCTAGTGACAGGGAGCAAGAGACCCAGTACTTC,CSASDREQETQYF
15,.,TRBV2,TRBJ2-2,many,TGTGCCAGCAGTCCCCCCGGGTGGGACACCGGGGAGCTGTTTTTT,CASSPPGWDTGELFF
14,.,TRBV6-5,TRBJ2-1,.,TGTGCCAGTCTCAGGCGGGCATCCTACAATGAGCAGTTCTTC,CASLRRASYNEQFF
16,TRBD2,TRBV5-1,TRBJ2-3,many,TGCGCCAGCAGCTCCCGGACTAGTACTAGCACAGATACGCAGTATTTT,CASSSRTSTSTDTQYF
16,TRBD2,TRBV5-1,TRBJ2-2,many,TGCGCCAGCAGCTTGGGATCTTCCGGGAGGACCGGGGAGCTGTTTTTT,CASSLGSSGRTGELFF
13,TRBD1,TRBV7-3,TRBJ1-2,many,TGTGCCAGCAGTTCAGAACAGGGGCGAGGCTACACCTTC,CASSSEQGRGYTF
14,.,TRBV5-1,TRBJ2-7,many,TGCGCCAGCAGCTTGGCCGGCCAGTTCTACGAGCAGTACTTC,CASSLAGQFYEQYF
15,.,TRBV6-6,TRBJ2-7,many,TGTGCCAGCAGTCCCCGGGACCAGGGGTCCTACGAGCAGTACTTC,CASSPRDQGSYEQYF
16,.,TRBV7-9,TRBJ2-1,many,TGTGCCAGCAGCCCCGGGCGAGGAGGGCCCTACAATGAGCAGTTCTTC,CASSPGRGGPYNEQFF
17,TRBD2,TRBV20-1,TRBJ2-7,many,TGCAGTGCTAGAACTACGGGGACTAGCGGGGTCACCTACGAGCAGTACTTC,CSARTTGTSGVTYEQYF